This T cell receptor (beta chain) originates from a study of radiotherapy plus CTLA-4 blockade in lung cancer. About the research overall: Objective responses were seen in roughly 20% of patients, disease control in 31%.

Germline CDR1 is MNHNS and CDR2 is SASEGT. With 0 bases removed from V and 8 bases from J, the gap between germline ends came to 7 bases. There are 13 residues in the CDR3. The table came from immunoSEQ multiplex PCR; TCRdb's copy has only in-frame clones and leaves some out. The sample holds 70,000 to 90,000 clones, 84% seen once. This clone was counted between two and nine times. This TCR was recovered from a human donor with non-small cell lung cancer who had stable disease on radiotherapy plus ipilimumab. The specimen was peripheral blood, collected from a patient treated with radiotherapy plus ipilimumab. The V gene is TRBV6-1, the J gene TRBJ2-2, with D possibly being TRBD1 (6 bases). The CDR3 reads CASSEARGGELFF. The CDR3 bases are TGTGCCAGCAGTGAAGCGAGGGGGGGGGAGCTGTTTTTT.